The clone carrying this T cell receptor (beta chain) was detected only once. The sample contains more than one DNA sequence encoding this CDR3. The authors' processing: From reference gene primer amplification, estimates of nucleated cell counts were derived. The assay was immunoSEQ multiplex PCR, and TCRdb's table has in-frame clones only and misses some. That table supplies the V and J calls and clone size; D and trimming were determined from the DNA. This table has some 700,000 clones, about 87% appearing once. This record comes from a study of blood T cell repertoires in COVID-19. Background on the study: In each case, the material was cDNA or gDNA derived from T cells, B-cell-depleted T cells, or PBMCs.

This receptor was taken from a woman aged 18-29 years with acute or convalescent COVID-19. The specimen sequenced was peripheral blood.

As DNA, the CDR3 is TGCGCCAGCAGCTTGGGGGCCGGTAACACTGAAGCTTTCTTT. It encodes CASSLGAGNTEAFF. The chain joins TRBV5-1 to TRBJ1-1, with D hard to call. The V gene's germline CDR1 is SGHRS and CDR2 YFSETQ. The CDR3 has 14 amino acids. V lost 0 bases, J lost 2 bases, and 8 bases lay in between.